The 21 T cell receptor beta chains reported below all come from one sample, sequenced in a study of blood T cell repertoires in COVID-19. TCRdb keeps only in-frame clones here, not all; method: immunoSEQ multiplex PCR. The repertoire includes about 130,000 clones, around nine tenths of them detected once, and roughly 2.2% sits in the top ten. The sample taken for sequencing was peripheral blood. The source is a man between 65 and 80 years old with active COVID-19.

The chain joins TRBV5-1 to TRBJ2-5, with D unresolved. CDR3 length: 11 amino acids. CDR1 is SGHRS, CDR2 YFSETQ, per germline. With 0 bases removed from V and 7 bases from J, the gap between germline ends came to 4 bases. CDR3 in amino acids: CASSLAGTQYF. The CDR3, as DNA: TGCGCCAGCAGCTTGGCGGGGACCCAGTACTTC. Full variable domain (outside the CDR3, taken from reference TRBV5-1 and TRBJ2-5): KAGVTQTPRYLIKTRGQQVTLSCSPISGHRSVSWYQQTPGQGLQFLFEYFSETQRNKGNFPGRFSGRQFSNSRSEMNVSTLELGDSALYLCASSLAGTQYFGPGTRLLVL.

The table lists this clone with a count of one. The V gene is TRBV25-1, the J gene TRBJ2-1; TRBD2 might be the D (5 bases). V lost 2 bases and J 2 bases, leaving 13 bases between the germline ends. The CDR3 loop spans 16 amino acids. Germline V CDR1 and CDR2: MGHDK, SYGVNS. As DNA, the CDR3 is TGTGCCAGCAGTGAAGATTGGAGCGGCCCCTACAATGAGCAGTTCTTC. Protein product: CASSEDWSGPYNEQFF.

The CDR3, as DNA: TGTGCCAGCAGCTTAGAGGGGACAGGGTCAGTCGAGCAGTACTTC. The encoded protein is CASSLEGTGSVEQYF. The V and J genes are TRBV7-2 and TRBJ2-7; the match to TRBD1 covers 9 bases. V lost 1 base and J lost 6; bases outside the gene matches: 7. The CDR3 contains 15 residues. Germline lookup yields CDR1 SGHTA and CDR2 FQGNSA.

This chain uses TRBV15 with TRBJ2-1; 8 bases are a match to TRBD2. The CDR3 is 16 residues long. Germline CDR1 reads LNHNV; CDR2 reads YYDKDF (reference sequence). After removal of 1 base from V and 5 bases from J, the junction contained 7 bases not matched to a gene. CDR3 in amino acids: CATSRGTGLGDNEQFF. The CDR3 DNA reads TGTGCCACCAGCAGAGGGACGGGACTAGGGGACAATGAGCAGTTCTTC.

The V and J genes are TRBV5-1 and TRBJ2-3, with 10 bases that match TRBD2. Trimming cost V 2 bases and J 8 bases; bases outside gene matches: 5. The CDR3 totals 14 residues. Germline values: CDR1 SGHRS, CDR2 YFSETQ. CDR3 DNA sequence: TGCGCCAGCAGCTTAAACTTAGCGGGAGGTACGCAGTATTTT. Encoded protein: CASSLNLAGGTQYF.

The V and J genes are TRBV27 and TRBJ2-7; 7 bases match TRBD1. The CDR3 has 12 amino acids. V shed 3 bases and J 9 bases; nucleotides not matched to a gene: 5. Germline CDR1 and CDR2: MNHEY and SMNVEV (reference sequence). CDR3 protein: CASSFPGGRQYF. CDR3 nucleotide sequence: TGTGCCAGCAGTTTCCCAGGGGGACGGCAGTACTTC.

V and J are TRBV28 and TRBJ1-1; 8 nucleotides match TRBD1. The germline V gene has CDR1 MDHEN and CDR2 SYDVKM. The CDR3 spans 13 residues. V lost 10 bases, J lost 1 base, and 5 bases stayed unmatched. The CDR3 is CAMAGTGNTEAFF. The CDR3 nucleotides read TGTGCCATGGCCGGGACAGGGAACACTGAAGCTTTCTTT.

The chain carries TRBV6-5 and TRBJ2-3, with 9 bases aligning to TRBD1. J lost 2 bases, V lost 5 bases, and 5 bases had no gene match. Germline values: CDR1 MNHEY, CDR2 SVGAGI. This CDR3 has 15 residues. CDR3 region: CASSRDRAVTDTQYF. CDR3 sequence (DNA): TGTGCCAGCAGTAGGGACAGGGCAGTCACAGATACGCAGTATTTT.

In DNA, the CDR3 is TGCGCCAGCAGCACGACAGGGGAGCAGTTCTTC. This sequence encodes CASSTTGEQFF. The chain joins TRBV5-1 to TRBJ2-1; 7 bases map to TRBD1. Germline CDR1 is SGHRS and CDR2 is YFSETQ. This CDR3 has 11 amino acids. Losses at the gene ends were 4 bases for V and 10 bases for J; bases not matched to a gene: 2.

This chain connects TRBV7-7 to TRBJ2-1; TRBD2 is a possible D gene (6 bases). The V end was cut by 2 bases, the J end by 9 bases, with 11 bases between. The germline V gene has CDR1 SSHAT and CDR2 FNYEAQ (reference sequence). This CDR3 has 13 amino acids. CDR3 nucleotide sequence: TGTGCCAGCAGCTTATCGGAGGGCGGTGAGCAGTTCTTC. Amino acid sequence: CASSLSEGGEQFF.

V gene TRBV7-9 combines with J gene TRBJ2-7; TRBD2 matches 13 bases. This CDR3 has 15 residues. CDR1 is SEHNR, CDR2 FQNEAQ, per germline (reference sequence). With 5 bases clipped from V and 7 bases from J, the junction kept 8 bases outside the gene matches. The CDR3 bases are TGTGCCAGCAGCCCCCGGACTAGCGGGAGCAGTGAGCAGTACTTC. Its protein is CASSPRTSGSSEQYF. Full variable domain (outside the CDR3, taken from reference TRBV7-9 and TRBJ2-7): DTGVSQNPRHKITKRGQNVTFRCDPISEHNRLYWYRQTLGQGPEFLTYFQNEAQLEKSRLLSDRFSAERPKGSFSTLEIQRTEQGDSAMYLCASSPRTSGSSEQYFGPGTRLTVT.

The chain recombines TRBV5-1 with TRBJ2-7, with D possibly being TRBD2 (6 bases). Trimming stripped 0 bases from V and 4 bases from J, with 11 bases between. Germline V gene lookup returns CDR1 SGHRS and CDR2 YFSETQ. This CDR3 has 14 amino acids. As DNA, the CDR3 is TGCGCCAGCAGCTTGGGCGGGAAAGGATACGAGCAGTACTTC. Its protein is CASSLGGKGYEQYF.

This clone showed up just a few times. V gene TRBV5-1 combines with J gene TRBJ2-7; D may be TRBD2 (6 bases). The CDR3 runs 13 residues. V was shortened by 5 bases and J by 7 bases, with 16 bases between the two germline ends. Per germline, CDR1 SGHRS and CDR2 YFSETQ. DNA for the CDR3: TGCGCCAGCAGTTGGACTGCCGCGGGGGAGCAGTACTTC. Protein: CASSWTAAGEQYF.

This clone showed up just once. The genes are TRBV7-9 and TRBJ2-7, with D tentatively TRBD1 (8 bases). The CDR3 totals 16 residues. Germline V lookup: CDR1 SEHNR, CDR2 FQNEAQ (reference sequence). The ends were cut back, 5 bases at V and 2 bases at J, with 19 bases in the middle. CDR3 region: CASSQARGLAAYEQYF. CDR3 nucleotides: TGTGCCAGCAGCCAGGCCAGGGGGCTAGCGGCCTACGAGCAGTACTTC.

The J gene is TRBJ2-5, the V gene TRBV4-1, with a weak D call TRBD2 (6 bases). Germline V gene sequence: CDR1 MGHRA, CDR2 YSYEKL. V lost 4 bases and J lost 5, with 8 bases in between. The CDR3 has 12 residues. The CDR3 here is CASSPAGETQYF. The CDR3 DNA reads TGCGCCAGCAGCCCCGCGGGGGAGACCCAGTACTTC.

The rearrangement links TRBV7-9 to TRBJ2-1; the D gene is possibly TRBD1 (6 bases). The CDR3 covers 14 residues. Germline CDR1 reads SEHNR; CDR2 reads FQNEAQ (reference sequence). Trimming pared 5 bases from V and 0 bases from J, leaving 8 bases between. This CDR3 is CASSDRSSYNEQFF. CDR3 coding DNA: TGTGCCAGCAGCGACAGGAGCTCCTACAATGAGCAGTTCTTC.

The chain links TRBV18 to TRBJ2-3, with D hard to call. Per the germline V gene, CDR1 is KGHSH and CDR2 is LQKENI. The V and J ends lost 2 bases and 2 bases respectively, with 11 bases between them. This CDR3 contains 15 residues. CDR3 residues: CASSPGPPSTDTQYF. The DNA for the CDR3 is TGTGCCAGCTCACCAGGCCCCCCCTCCACAGATACGCAGTATTTT.

The chain employs TRBV6-5 and TRBJ2-7; D perhaps matches TRBD1 (6 bases). V lost 8 bases and J 2 bases, leaving 13 bases between the germline ends. The CDR3 has 13 residues. Germline V lookup: CDR1 MNHEY, CDR2 SVGAGI. Here the CDR3 reads CASGLAGAYEQYF. In nucleotides, the CDR3 is TGTGCCAGCGGGCTGGCAGGGGCCTACGAGCAGTACTTC.

This clone occurred a few times. V usage is TRBV5-1 and J usage is TRBJ1-6; D is unclear. V lost 0 bases to trimming and J lost 0 bases, with 4 bases between them. CDR3 size: 15 residues. CDR1 and CDR2 from the germline V gene are SGHRS and YFSETQ. The CDR3 is CASSLAGSYNSPLHF. The CDR3 DNA reads TGCGCCAGCAGCTTGGCAGGCTCCTATAATTCACCCCTCCACTTT.

This chain joins TRBV7-8 and TRBJ1-5; 10 nucleotides match TRBD1. The V and J ends lost 1 base and 7 bases, in that order; junction bases with no gene match: 7. The germline CDR1 and CDR2 sequences are SGHVS and FQNEAQ. This CDR3 has 16 residues. Here the CDR3 reads CASSLVGQGQGQPQHF. The CDR3 region has the DNA TGTGCCAGCAGCTTAGTGGGACAGGGGCAAGGACAGCCCCAGCATTTT. Together with reference TRBV7-8 and TRBJ1-5, the CDR3 gives the full variable domain: GAGVSQSPRYKVAKRGQDVALRCDPISGHVSLFWYQQALGQGPEFLTYFQNEAQLDKSGLPSDRFFAERPEGSVSTLKIQRTQQEDSAVYLCASSLVGQGQGQPQHFGDGTRLSIL.

The rearrangement uses TRBV19 and TRBJ2-3; 11 nucleotides line up with TRBD1. The CDR3 is 17 residues long. After removal of 5 bases from V and 0 bases from J, the junction contained 7 bases not matched to a gene. CDR1 and CDR2 from the germline V gene are LNHDA and SQIVND (reference sequence). The CDR3 spells CASSLLRDRGSTDTQYF. In nucleotides, the CDR3 is TGTGCCAGTAGTCTCCTAAGGGACAGGGGGAGCACAGATACGCAGTATTTT.